These T cell receptor beta chains were read from a single sample in a study of neurological immune-mediated disorders. MiXCR was run by TCRdb on the 5' RACE reads, yielding one entry per CDR3 protein. The repertoire consists of 78,000 or so distinct CDR3 sequences, with less than 5.5% occurring once and the leading ten covering less than 2.5%. Sequenced material: PBMCs. The receptors shown here come from a woman aged 25 to 39 with multiple sclerosis. CDR3s include the opening cysteine and the closing phenylalanine or tryptophan. The D gene is left open where the match is weak. Part of the rows lack a size; the others show once, few, many or a class for expanded clones.

>many|NA|TRBV6-6|TRBJ2-5
TGTGCCAGCAGTTACGTGGGTAGGGAGACCCAGTACTTC
CASSYVGRETQYF
>many|TRBD1|TRBV5-1|TRBJ1-2
TGCGCCAGCAGCTTGAGGGGACAGGGGGACGGTGGCTACACCTTC
CASSLRGQGDGGYTF
>many|TRBD1|TRBV12-3/TRBV12-4|TRBJ2-2
TGTGCCAGCAGGATGAACAGGGGTCCCGGGGAGCTGTTTTTT
CASRMNRGPGELFF
>many|NA|TRBV5-8|TRBJ2-3
TGTGCCAGCAGCTTGGGAGAGGGGAGCACAGATACGCAGTATTTT
CASSLGEGSTDTQYF
>many|NA|TRBV12-3/TRBV12-4|TRBJ1-2
TGTGCCAGCAGTTTAGAAATAGGGGATAACTATGGCTACACCTTC
CASSLEIGDNYGYTF
>many|NA|TRBV5-1|TRBJ2-1
TGCGCCAGCCGTTCTGCAAGTCGGCTGGTAACGGGAGAGAACAATGAGCAGTTCTTC
CASRSASRLVTGENNEQFF
>many|NA|TRBV29-1|TRBJ2-7
TGCAGCGTTGAAGAGGGGGAGTTCCACTACGAGCAGTACTTC
CSVEEGEFHYEQYF
>many|NA|TRBV30|TRBJ2-7
TGTGCCTGGAGAGGAGCCTACGAGCAGTACTTC
CAWRGAYEQYF
>many|NA|TRBV24-1|TRBJ2-5
TGTGCCACCAGTAGGAGGTCAGGGGAGACCCAGTACTTC
CATSRRSGETQYF
>NA|NA|TRBV5-1|TRBJ2-7
TGCGCCAGCAGCGGAGGGGATATGAGCTACGAGCAGTACTTC
CASSGGDMSYEQYF
>NA|TRBD2|TRBV2|TRBJ2-1
TGTGCCAGCAGTGGACTAGCGGACATATACAATGAGCAGTTCTTC
CASSGLADIYNEQFF
>many|NA|TRBV6-5|TRBJ2-3
TGTGCCAGCAGTTACTCGAAACTCAGGGGCCTGTGGGATACGCAGTATTTT
CASSYSKLRGLWDTQYF
>many|NA|TRBV18|TRBJ1-5
TGTGCCAGCTCACTCTCCGGACTCCCTCGGGGCAATCAGCCCCAGCATTTT
CASSLSGLPRGNQPQHF
>many|NA|TRBV12-3/TRBV12-4|TRBJ2-6
TGTGCCAGCAGTTTAGTGGGAGGCTTAGTGGCTGGGGCCAACGTCCTGACTTTC
CASSLVGGLVAGANVLTF
>many|NA|TRBV4-1|TRBJ2-1
TGCGCCAGCAGCCAAGTTAGCGAGGGAATCGAGCAGTTCTTC
CASSQVSEGIEQFF
>many|TRBD2|TRBV15|TRBJ2-5
TGTGCCACCAGCAGATGGACTAGCGAAGAGACCCAGTACTTC
CATSRWTSEETQYF
>many|NA|TRBV5-1|TRBJ2-2
TGCGCCAGCAGCCCCCAGGCTGCCGGGGAGCTGTTTTTT
CASSPQAAGELFF
>many|NA|TRBV12-3/TRBV12-4|TRBJ2-1
TGTGCCAGCAGTTTACAAGAACCCAATGAGCAGTTCTTC
CASSLQEPNEQFF
>many|NA|TRBV7-3|TRBJ2-3
TGTGCCAGCAGCTTATTTGGGCAGGGAGTCACAGATACGCAGTATTTT
CASSLFGQGVTDTQYF
>NA|NA|TRBV11-2|TRBJ1-1
TGTGCCAGGAGCTTGTTGAGAGGGACTGAAGCTTTCTTT
CARSLLRGTEAFF
>many|NA|TRBV7-8|TRBJ2-1
TGTGCCAGCAAGGCGGATTACAATGAGCAGTTCTTC
CASKADYNEQFF
>many|TRBD1|TRBV3-1|TRBJ2-1
TGTGCCAGCAGCCGGGACAGGGAAACCCATAATGAGCAGTTCTTC
CASSRDRETHNEQFF
>many|NA|TRBV24-1|TRBJ1-1
TGTGCCACCAGTGATTCGACAGCGAACACTGAAGCTTTCTTT
CATSDSTANTEAFF
>few|NA|TRBV12-3/TRBV12-4|TRBJ1-1
TGTGCCAGCAGCAGGTTGAACACTGAAGCTTTCTTT
CASSRLNTEAFF
>many|TRBD2|TRBV6-1|TRBJ2-2
TGTGCCAGCAGTGGACTAGCGGGAGAGAACACCGGGGAGCTGTTTTTT
CASSGLAGENTGELFF
>many|TRBD1|TRBV12-3/TRBV12-4|TRBJ1-6
TGTGCCAGCAGTTTTTACGGTAGTTGGGACAGAGACTTCTCACCCCTCCACTTT
CASSFYGSWDRDFSPLHF
>many|NA|TRBV5-6|TRBJ2-7
TGTGCCAGCAGCTTTCCTCGGGGAACCTCCTCCTACGAGCAGTACTTC
CASSFPRGTSSYEQYF
>many|TRBD1|TRBV20-1|TRBJ1-1
TGCAGTGCCAGGTTAACAGGGGGTTACACTGAAGCTTTCTTT
CSARLTGGYTEAFF